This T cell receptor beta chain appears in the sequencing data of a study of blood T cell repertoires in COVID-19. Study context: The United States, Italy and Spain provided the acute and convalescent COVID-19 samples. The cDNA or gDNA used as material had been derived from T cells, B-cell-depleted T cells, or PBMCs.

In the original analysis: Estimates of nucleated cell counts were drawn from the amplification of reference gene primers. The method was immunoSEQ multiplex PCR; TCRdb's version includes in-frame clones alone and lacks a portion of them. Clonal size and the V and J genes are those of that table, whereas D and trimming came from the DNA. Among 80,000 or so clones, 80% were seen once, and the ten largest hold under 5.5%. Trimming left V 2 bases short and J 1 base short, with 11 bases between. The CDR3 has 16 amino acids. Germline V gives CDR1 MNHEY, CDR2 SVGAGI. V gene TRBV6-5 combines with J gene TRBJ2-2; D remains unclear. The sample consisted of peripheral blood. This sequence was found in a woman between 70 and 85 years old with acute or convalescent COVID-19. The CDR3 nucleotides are TGTGCCAGCAGTTACCTCGAGGCCCTGAACACCGGGGAGCTGTTTTTT. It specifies CASSYLEALNTGELFF.